Listed here are 18 T cell receptor beta chains from one sample, sequenced in a study of identical twins. MiXCR, applied by TCRdb to the 5' RACE reads, yields one record per CDR3 protein. The sample includes 1.5 million or so distinct CDR3 sequences, around 29% of them seen just once. Sequencing used cord blood. Source of these receptors: a newborn girl in good health.

Of note for this clonotype: A read error is likely, as this CDR3 ends without the conserved phenylalanine or tryptophan. The rearrangement joins TRBV5-1 to TRBJ2-7, with D possibly being TRBD2 (5 bases). This CDR3 contains 14 residues. Trimming pared 0 bases from V and 0 bases from J, leaving 7 bases between. The germline V gene has CDR1 SGHRS and CDR2 YFSETQ. The CDR3 nucleotides read TGCGCCAGCAGCTTGGCGGGAACCTCCTACGAGCAGTACATC. Translation gives CASSLAGTSYEQYI.

This clonotype was observed a few times. This sequence joins TRBV21-1 and TRBJ2-7; no check of the table's D call, TRBD1, against the DNA was made. TRBV21-1 is described as a pseudogene. The CDR3 has 20 amino acids. In nucleotides, the CDR3 is TGTGCCAGCAGCAAAATTCGGGACAGGGAGGGTCCCCCAATTTCCTACGAGCAGTACTTC. It specifies CASSKIRDREGPPISYEQYF.

In nucleotides, the CDR3 is TGCAGCGTTGGGGGAAGGCGGGGGGCTAGCACAGATACGCAGTATTTT. Encoded protein: CSVGGRRGASTDTQYF. The genes are TRBV29-1 and TRBJ2-3; TRBD2 matches 8 bases. J lost 0 bases, V lost 4 bases, and 9 bases had no gene match. The germline V gene encodes CDR1 SQVTM and CDR2 ANQGSEA. The CDR3 loop spans 16 amino acids.

This clonotype was picked up a small number of times. This sequence joins TRBV28 and TRBJ1-2; TRBD1 aligns across 9 bases. There are 16 residues in the CDR3. V lost 5 bases to trimming and J lost 4 bases; unmatched junction nucleotides: 11. Germline V gene sequence: CDR1 MDHEN, CDR2 SYDVKM. The CDR3 sequence is CASSPPPDRGFYGYTF. The CDR3 DNA reads TGTGCCAGCAGTCCGCCCCCGGACAGGGGCTTCTATGGCTACACCTTC.

The DNA of the CDR3 is TGTGCCAGCAGTGCTAGCTGGAGTGAGCAGTTCTTC. Protein sequence: CASSASWSEQFF. The chain joins TRBV12-3 or TRBV12-4 to TRBJ2-1; D possibly corresponds to TRBD2 (5 bases). The ends were cut back, 5 bases at V and 9 bases at J, with 11 bases in the middle. This CDR3 has 12 amino acids.

The V and J genes are TRBV5-6 and TRBJ1-1, with unresolved D. The CDR3 totals 12 residues. Trimming cost V 1 base and J 5 bases, with 6 bases left between them. CDR1 SGHDT and CDR2 YYEEEE come from the germline V gene. The CDR3 DNA sequence: TGTGCCAGCAGCTTGATTTTTACTGAAGCTTTCTTT. It codes for CASSLIFTEAFF.

The rearrangement uses TRBV5-1 and TRBJ2-7; the match to TRBD2 covers 9 bases. The junction had 6 bases not matched to a gene; V was cut back by 3 bases and J by 2 bases. This CDR3 contains 15 residues. Germline V gene sequence: CDR1 SGHRS, CDR2 YFSETQ. CDR3 nucleotides: TGCGCCAGCAGCTCTAAGACTAGCGGCACCTACGAGCAGTACTTC. This codes for CASSSKTSGTYEQYF.

The rearrangement uses TRBV6-1 and TRBJ1-2; unclear D gene. V was shortened by 7 bases and J by 3 bases, with 12 bases between the two germline ends. Looked up from germline, CDR1 is MNHNS and CDR2 is SASEGT. This CDR3 is built from 13 residues. CDR3 DNA sequence: TGTGCCAGCACAAGGACGGCGGACTATGGCTACACCTTC. Residues: CASTRTADYGYTF.

This clonotype was detected only a few times. The chain has TRBV15 and TRBJ1-5; D gene uncertain. V was cut by 0 bases and J by 1 base, with 13 bases left in between. Germline V gene lookup returns CDR1 LNHNV and CDR2 YYDKDF (reference sequence). The CDR3 has 17 residues. CDR3 coding DNA: TGTGCCACCAGCAGAGATTCTCGGGCCGGCAGCAATCAGCCCCAGCATTTT. It yields the protein CATSRDSRAGSNQPQHF.

This clonotype was observed at least ten times. This sequence joins TRBV20-1 and TRBJ1-2; D remains ambiguous. This CDR3 region has 13 residues. Trimming removed 0 bases at V and 2 bases at J, with 7 bases between. Germline assignment: CDR1 DFQATT and CDR2 SNEGSKA (reference sequence). The CDR3 sequence: CSAREYANYGYTF. In DNA, the CDR3 is TGCAGTGCTAGAGAATACGCGAACTATGGCTACACCTTC.

This clonotype was counted only a few times. The chain joins TRBV10-3 to TRBJ2-3, with TRBD2 matching 8 bases. The V gene end was trimmed by 10 bases and the J gene end by 4 bases; junction bases not matched to a gene: 4. The CDR3 consists of 12 residues. CDR1 is ENHRY, CDR2 SYGVKD, per germline. CDR3 bases: TGTGCCACCGCACTAGCGGCAGATACGCAGTATTTT. Translating it yields CATALAADTQYF.

For this clonotype: At one end the junction does not follow the germline gene, possibly because of a read error. The genes are TRBV7-9 and TRBJ1-1; D is unclear. This CDR3 comprises 12 residues. CDR1 is SEHNR and CDR2 is FQNEAQ in the germline V gene (reference sequence). The CDR3 is CASSLTGGEAFF. For the CDR3, the DNA is TGCGCCAGCAGCTTGACGGGAGGTGAAGCTTTCTTT.

This clonotype was counted only a few times. The genes are TRBV20-1 and TRBJ2-2, with TRBD2 matching 8 bases. This CDR3 spans 13 amino acids. The V gene end was trimmed by 3 bases and the J gene end by 5 bases; junction bases not matched to a gene: 2. Germline CDR1 is DFQATT and CDR2 is SNEGSKA (reference sequence). DNA for the CDR3: TGCAGTGCTAGTGCGGGAGGAACCGGGGAGCTGTTTTTT. It yields the protein CSASAGGTGELFF.

The chain couples TRBV21-1 to TRBJ2-5; the table's D call, TRBD1, was not checked against the DNA. TRBV21-1 is shown as a pseudogene. This CDR3 is built from 17 residues. CDR3 nucleotides: TGTGCCAGCAGCACGCTCTCAGCCGACCCCTCGGGAGAGACCCAGTACTTC. The encoded protein is CASSTLSADPSGETQYF.

This clonotype was seen repeatedly, ten times or more. The rearrangement uses TRBV12-3 or TRBV12-4 and TRBJ2-1, with 8 positions matching TRBD2. After removal of 2 bases from V and 0 bases from J, the junction contained 9 bases not matched to a gene. This CDR3 region has 18 residues. This CDR3 is CASSLTVAGSRSYNEQFF. CDR3 in DNA: TGTGCCAGCAGTTTAACAGTAGCGGGAAGCCGCTCCTACAATGAGCAGTTCTTC.

V and J are TRBV5-1 and TRBJ1-2, with D possibly being TRBD1 (5 bases). V was pared by 1 base and J by 4 bases, with 14 bases between. The CDR3 has 15 residues. Germline V lookup: CDR1 SGHRS, CDR2 YFSETQ. This chain's CDR3 is CASSLIGALGYGYTF. DNA of the CDR3: TGCGCCAGCAGCTTGATTGGGGCTTTGGGCTATGGCTACACCTTC.

The CDR3 reads CASSSGGHLHF. The DNA of the CDR3 is TGTGCCAGCAGCTCCGGAGGGCACCTCCACTTT. The chain couples TRBV7-9 to TRBJ1-6; D remains unclear. Germline CDR1 is SEHNR and CDR2 is FQNEAQ (reference sequence). This CDR3 region has 11 residues. The V end lost 4 bases, the J end lost 15 bases, and 10 bases lay between the germline ends.

This clonotype was seen at least ten times. This chain links TRBV25-1 with TRBJ2-6; no definite D call. Looked up from germline, CDR1 is MGHDK and CDR2 is SYGVNS. The CDR3 has 13 amino acids. Trimming removed 4 bases from V and 4 bases from J, with 5 bases in between. The DNA of the CDR3 is TGTGCCAGCAGTGTGACAGGGGCCAACGTCCTGACTTTC. It specifies CASSVTGANVLTF.